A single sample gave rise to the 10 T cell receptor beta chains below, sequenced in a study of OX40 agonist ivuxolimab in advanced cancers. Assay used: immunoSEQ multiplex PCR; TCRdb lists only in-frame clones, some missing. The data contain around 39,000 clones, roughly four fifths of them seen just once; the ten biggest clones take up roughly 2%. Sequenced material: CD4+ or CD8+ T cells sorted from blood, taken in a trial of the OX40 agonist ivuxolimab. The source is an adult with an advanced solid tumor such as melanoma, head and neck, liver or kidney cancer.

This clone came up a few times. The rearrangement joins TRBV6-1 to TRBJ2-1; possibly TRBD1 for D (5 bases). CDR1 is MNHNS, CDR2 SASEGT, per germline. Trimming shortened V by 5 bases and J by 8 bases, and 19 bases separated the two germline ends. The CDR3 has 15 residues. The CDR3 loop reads CASSLGLIRTDEQFF. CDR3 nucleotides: TGTGCCAGCAGTTTGGGGCTAATTCGGACGGATGAGCAGTTCTTC.

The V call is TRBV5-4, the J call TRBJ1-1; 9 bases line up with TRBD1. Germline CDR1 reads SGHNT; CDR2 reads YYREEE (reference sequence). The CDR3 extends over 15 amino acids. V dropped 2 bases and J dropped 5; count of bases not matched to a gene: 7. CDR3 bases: TGTGCCAGCAGCTTTGCACAGGGGGCAAGGACTGAAGCTTTCTTT. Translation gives CASSFAQGARTEAFF.

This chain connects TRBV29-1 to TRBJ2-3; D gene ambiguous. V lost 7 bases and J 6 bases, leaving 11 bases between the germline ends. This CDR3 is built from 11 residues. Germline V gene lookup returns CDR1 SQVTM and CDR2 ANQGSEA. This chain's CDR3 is CSARDGDTQYF. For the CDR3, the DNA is TGCAGCGCCCGTGATGGGGATACGCAGTATTTT.

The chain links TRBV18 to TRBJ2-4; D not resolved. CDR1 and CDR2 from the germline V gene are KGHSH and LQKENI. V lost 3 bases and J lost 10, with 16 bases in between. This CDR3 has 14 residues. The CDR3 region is CASSPTPSKGIQYF. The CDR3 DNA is TGTGCCAGCTCACCGACCCCCTCAAAAGGTATTCAGTACTTC.

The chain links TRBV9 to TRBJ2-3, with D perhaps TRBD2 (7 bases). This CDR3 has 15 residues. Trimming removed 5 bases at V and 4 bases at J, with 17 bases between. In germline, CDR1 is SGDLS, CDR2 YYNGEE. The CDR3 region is CASSPSGGAPDTQYF. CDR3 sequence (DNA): TGTGCCAGCAGTCCGTCGGGGGGCGCCCCAGATACGCAGTATTTT.

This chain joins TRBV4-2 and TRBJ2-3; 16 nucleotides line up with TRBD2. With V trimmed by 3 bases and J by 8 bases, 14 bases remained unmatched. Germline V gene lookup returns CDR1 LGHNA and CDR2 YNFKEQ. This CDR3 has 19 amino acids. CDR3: CASSHRLRGTSGGAVTQYF. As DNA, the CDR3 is TGTGCCAGCAGCCATCGCCTCCGGGGGACTAGCGGGGGGGCCGTTACGCAGTATTTT.

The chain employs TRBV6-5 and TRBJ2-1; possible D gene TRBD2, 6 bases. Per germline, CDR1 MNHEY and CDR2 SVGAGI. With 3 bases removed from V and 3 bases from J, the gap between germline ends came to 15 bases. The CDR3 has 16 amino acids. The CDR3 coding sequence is TGTGCCAGCAGTTATATTATGGGGGGAAGCTACAATGAGCAGTTCTTC. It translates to CASSYIMGGSYNEQFF.

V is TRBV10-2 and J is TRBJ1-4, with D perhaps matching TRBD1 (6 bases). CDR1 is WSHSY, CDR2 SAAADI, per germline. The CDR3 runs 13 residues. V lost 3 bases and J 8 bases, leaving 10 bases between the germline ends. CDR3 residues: CASSEQGPEKLFF. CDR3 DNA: TGCGCCAGCAGTGAACAGGGACCCGAAAAACTGTTTTTT.

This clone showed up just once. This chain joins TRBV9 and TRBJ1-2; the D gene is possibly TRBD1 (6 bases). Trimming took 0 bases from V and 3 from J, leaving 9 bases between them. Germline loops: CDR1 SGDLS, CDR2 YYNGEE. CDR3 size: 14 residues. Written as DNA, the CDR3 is TGTGCCAGCAGCGTAGAATCAGGGGACTATGGCTACACCTTC. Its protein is CASSVESGDYGYTF.

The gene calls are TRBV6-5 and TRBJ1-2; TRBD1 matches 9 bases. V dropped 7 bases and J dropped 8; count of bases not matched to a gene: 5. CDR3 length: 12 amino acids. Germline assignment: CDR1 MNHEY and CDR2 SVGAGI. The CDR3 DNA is TGTGCCAGCAACGGACAGGGGCGAGGCTACACCTTC. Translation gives CASNGQGRGYTF.